This TCR beta chain was identified during a study of spatial heterogeneity in lung cancer. Overall study findings and caveats: Higher tumor mutation counts went along with higher counts of expanded intratumoral alpha and beta TCRs.

The CDR3 consists of 17 residues. Germline V gives CDR1 MNHEY, CDR2 SMNVEV (reference sequence). V was clipped by 5 bases and J by 1 base; unmatched bases: 11. From the 5' RACE reads, TCRdb called clonotypes with MiXCR, one entry per CDR3 protein. The sample comprises 7,500 to 10,000 distinct CDR3 sequences, roughly 56% of which are singletons, and 25% to 30% rests with the top ten. Documented time point: sample taken at primary tumor resection. As regards this clonotype: The antigen is not known. This beta chain is a stray read from a library made for alpha chains; its abundance is not meaningful.

Sample: lung tumor tissue, taken at surgery. The V call is TRBV27, the J call TRBJ2-7; 10 nucleotides align to TRBD1. The TCR was taken from a female donor with early-stage non-small cell lung cancer. The CDR3, as DNA: TGTGCCAGCAGTCCCGAACTGGGACAGGGGCCGTCCTACGAGCAGTACTTC. It specifies CASSPELGQGPSYEQYF.